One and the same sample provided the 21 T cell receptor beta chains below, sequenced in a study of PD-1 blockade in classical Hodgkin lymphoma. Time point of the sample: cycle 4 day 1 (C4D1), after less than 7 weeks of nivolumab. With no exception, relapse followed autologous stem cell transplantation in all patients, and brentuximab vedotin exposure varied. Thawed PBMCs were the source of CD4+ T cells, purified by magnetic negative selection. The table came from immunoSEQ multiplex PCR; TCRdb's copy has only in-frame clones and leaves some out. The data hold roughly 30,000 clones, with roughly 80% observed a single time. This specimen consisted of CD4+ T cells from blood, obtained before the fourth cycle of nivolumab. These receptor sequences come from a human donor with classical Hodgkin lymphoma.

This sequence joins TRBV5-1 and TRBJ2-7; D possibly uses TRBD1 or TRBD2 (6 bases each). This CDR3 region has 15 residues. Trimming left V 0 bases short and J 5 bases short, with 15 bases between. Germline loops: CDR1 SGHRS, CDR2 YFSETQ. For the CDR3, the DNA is TGCGCCAGCAGCTTGGTTACAGGGACTTGGAACGAGCAGTACTTC. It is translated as CASSLVTGTWNEQYF. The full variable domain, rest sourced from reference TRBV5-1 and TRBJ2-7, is KAGVTQTPRYLIKTRGQQVTLSCSPISGHRSVSWYQQTPGQGLQFLFEYFSETQRNKGNFPGRFSGRQFSNSRSEMNVSTLELGDSALYLCASSLVTGTWNEQYFGPGTRLTVT.

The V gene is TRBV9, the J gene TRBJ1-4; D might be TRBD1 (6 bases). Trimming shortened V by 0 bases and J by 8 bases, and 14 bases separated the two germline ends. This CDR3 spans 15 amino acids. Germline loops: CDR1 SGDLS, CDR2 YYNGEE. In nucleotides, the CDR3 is TGTGCCAGCAGCGTAGGACTGGGGGGCGCGGAAAAACTGTTTTTT. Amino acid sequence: CASSVGLGGAEKLFF. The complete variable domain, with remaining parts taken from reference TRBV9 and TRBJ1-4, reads DSGVTQTPKHLITATGQRVTLRCSPRSGDLSVYWYQQSLDQGLQFLIQYYNGEERAKGNILERFSAQQFPDLHSELNLSSLELGDSALYFCASSVGLGGAEKLFFGSGTQLSVL.

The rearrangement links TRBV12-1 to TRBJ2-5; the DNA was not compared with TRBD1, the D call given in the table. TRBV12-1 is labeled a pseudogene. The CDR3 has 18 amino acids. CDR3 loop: CASSPRDRGTQYQETQYF. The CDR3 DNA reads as TGTGCCAGCAGCCCTCGGGACAGGGGAACTCAGTACCAAGAGACCCAGTACTTC.

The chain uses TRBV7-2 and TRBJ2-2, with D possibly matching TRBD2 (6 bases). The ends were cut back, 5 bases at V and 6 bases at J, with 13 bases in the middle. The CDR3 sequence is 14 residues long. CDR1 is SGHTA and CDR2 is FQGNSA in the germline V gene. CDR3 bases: TGTGCCAGCAGCCATATGGGGGAGGCCGGGGAGCTGTTTTTT. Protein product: CASSHMGEAGELFF.

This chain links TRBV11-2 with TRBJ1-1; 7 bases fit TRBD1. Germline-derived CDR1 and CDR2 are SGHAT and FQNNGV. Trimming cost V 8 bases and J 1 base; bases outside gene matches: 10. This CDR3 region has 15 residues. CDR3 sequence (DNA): TGTGCCAGCCGCCACTACAGGGGACCGAACACTGAAGCTTTCTTT. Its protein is CASRHYRGPNTEAFF.

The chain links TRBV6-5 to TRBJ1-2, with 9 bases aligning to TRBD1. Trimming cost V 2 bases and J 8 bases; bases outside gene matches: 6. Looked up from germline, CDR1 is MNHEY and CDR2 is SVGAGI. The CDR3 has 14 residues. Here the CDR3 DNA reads TGTGCCAGCAGTTACCGGGACAGGGTCCGAGGCTACACCTTC. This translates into CASSYRDRVRGYTF.

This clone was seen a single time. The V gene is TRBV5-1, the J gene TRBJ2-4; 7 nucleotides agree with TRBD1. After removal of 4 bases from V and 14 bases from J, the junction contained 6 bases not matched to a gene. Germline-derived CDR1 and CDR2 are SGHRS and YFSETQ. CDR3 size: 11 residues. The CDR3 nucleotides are TGCGCCAGCAGCATAGGACAGGAGGAGTACTTC. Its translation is CASSIGQEEYF.

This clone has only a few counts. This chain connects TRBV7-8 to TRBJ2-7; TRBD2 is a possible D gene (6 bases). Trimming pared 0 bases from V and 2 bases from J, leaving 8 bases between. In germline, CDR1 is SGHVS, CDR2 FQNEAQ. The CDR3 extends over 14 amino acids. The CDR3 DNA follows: TGTGCCAGCAGCTTAGCGGGACTCCCCTACGAGCAGTACTTC. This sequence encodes CASSLAGLPYEQYF.

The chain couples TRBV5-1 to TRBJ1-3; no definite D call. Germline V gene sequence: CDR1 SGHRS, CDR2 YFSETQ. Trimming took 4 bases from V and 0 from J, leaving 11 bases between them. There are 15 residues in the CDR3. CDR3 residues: CASSQAPNSGNTIYF. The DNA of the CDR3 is TGCGCCAGCAGCCAGGCCCCCAACTCTGGAAACACCATATATTTT.

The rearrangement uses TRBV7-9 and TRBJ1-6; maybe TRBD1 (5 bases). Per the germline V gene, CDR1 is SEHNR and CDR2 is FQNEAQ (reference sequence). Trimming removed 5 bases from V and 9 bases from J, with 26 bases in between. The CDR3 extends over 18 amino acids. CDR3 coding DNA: TGTGCCAGCAGCCCCCTGGGGCGGGGAAGTGTTAGTGCTTCACCCCTCCACTTT. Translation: CASSPLGRGSVSASPLHF.

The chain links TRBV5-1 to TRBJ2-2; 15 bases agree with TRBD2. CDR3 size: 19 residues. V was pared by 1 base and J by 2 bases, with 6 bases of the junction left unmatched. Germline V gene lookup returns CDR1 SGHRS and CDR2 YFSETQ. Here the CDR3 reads CASSLTRGLAGGNTGELFF. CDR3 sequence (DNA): TGCGCCAGCAGCTTGACTCGGGGACTAGCGGGGGGTAACACCGGGGAGCTGTTTTTT.

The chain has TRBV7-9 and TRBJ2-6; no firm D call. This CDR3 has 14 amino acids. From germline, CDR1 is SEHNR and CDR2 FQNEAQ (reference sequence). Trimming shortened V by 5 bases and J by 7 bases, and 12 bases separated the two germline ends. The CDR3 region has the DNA TGTGCCAGCAGCGGAAGACCGACTGCCAACGTCCTGACTTTC. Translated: CASSGRPTANVLTF.

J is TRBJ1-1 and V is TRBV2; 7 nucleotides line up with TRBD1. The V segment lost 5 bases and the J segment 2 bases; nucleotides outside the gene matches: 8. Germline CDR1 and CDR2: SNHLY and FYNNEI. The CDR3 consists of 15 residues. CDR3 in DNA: TGTGCCAGCAGTCTAAGGACAGGCAGAAACACTGAAGCTTTCTTT. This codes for CASSLRTGRNTEAFF.

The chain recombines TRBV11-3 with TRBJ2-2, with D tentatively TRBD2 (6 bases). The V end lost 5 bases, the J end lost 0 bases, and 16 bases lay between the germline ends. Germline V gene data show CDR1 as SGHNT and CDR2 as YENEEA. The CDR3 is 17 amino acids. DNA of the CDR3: TGTGCCAGCAGCGGAGGGTCCTGGGTCACGAACACCGGGGAGCTGTTTTTT. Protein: CASSGGSWVTNTGELFF. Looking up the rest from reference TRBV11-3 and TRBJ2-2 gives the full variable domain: EAGVVQSPRYKIIEKKQPVAFWCNPISGHNTLYWYLQNLGQGPELLIRYENEEAVDDSQLPKDRFSAERLKGVDSTLKIQPAELGDSAVYLCASSGGSWVTNTGELFFGEGSRLTVL.

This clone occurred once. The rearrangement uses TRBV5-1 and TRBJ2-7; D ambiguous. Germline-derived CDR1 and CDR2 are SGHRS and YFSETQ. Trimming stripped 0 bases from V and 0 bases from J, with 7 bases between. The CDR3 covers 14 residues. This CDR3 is CASSLEQSSYEQYF. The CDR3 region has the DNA TGCGCCAGCAGCTTGGAACAGAGCTCCTACGAGCAGTACTTC. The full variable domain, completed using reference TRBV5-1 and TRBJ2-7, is KAGVTQTPRYLIKTRGQQVTLSCSPISGHRSVSWYQQTPGQGLQFLFEYFSETQRNKGNFPGRFSGRQFSNSRSEMNVSTLELGDSALYLCASSLEQSSYEQYFGPGTRLTVT.

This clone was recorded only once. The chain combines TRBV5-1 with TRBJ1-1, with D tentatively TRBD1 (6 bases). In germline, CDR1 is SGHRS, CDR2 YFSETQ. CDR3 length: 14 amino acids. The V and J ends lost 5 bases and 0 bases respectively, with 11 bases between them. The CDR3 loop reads CASRPGTMNTEAFF. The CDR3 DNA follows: TGCGCCAGCAGACCAGGGACAATGAACACTGAAGCTTTCTTT.

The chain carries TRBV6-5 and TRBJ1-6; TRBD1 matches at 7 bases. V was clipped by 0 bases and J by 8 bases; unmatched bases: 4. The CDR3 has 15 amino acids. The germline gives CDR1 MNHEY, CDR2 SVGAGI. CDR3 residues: CASSYSRDSDSPLHF. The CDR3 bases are TGTGCCAGCAGTTACTCTCGGGACAGCGATTCACCCCTCCACTTT.

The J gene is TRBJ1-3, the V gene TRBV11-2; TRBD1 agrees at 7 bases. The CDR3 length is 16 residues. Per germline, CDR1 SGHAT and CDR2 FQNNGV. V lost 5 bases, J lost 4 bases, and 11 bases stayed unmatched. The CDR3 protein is CASSVRGIVPGNTIYF. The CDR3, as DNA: TGTGCCAGCAGCGTCAGGGGGATAGTTCCCGGAAACACCATATATTTT.

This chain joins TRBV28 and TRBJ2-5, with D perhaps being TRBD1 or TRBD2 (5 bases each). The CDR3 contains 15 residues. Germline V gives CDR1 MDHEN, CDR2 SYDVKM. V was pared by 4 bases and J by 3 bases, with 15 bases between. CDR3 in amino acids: CASSSALGVEETQYF. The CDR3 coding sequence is TGTGCCAGCAGTTCGGCGTTGGGGGTCGAAGAGACCCAGTACTTC.

Written as DNA, the CDR3 is TGCGCCAGCACTAGTCAAAGTACCGGGGAGCTGTTTTTT. It translates to CASTSQSTGELFF. The chain is built from TRBV5-1 and TRBJ2-2; the D is unclear. There are 13 residues in the CDR3. The germline gives CDR1 SGHRS, CDR2 YFSETQ. The germline V and J ends were trimmed by 6 bases and 5 bases, with 11 bases remaining between them.

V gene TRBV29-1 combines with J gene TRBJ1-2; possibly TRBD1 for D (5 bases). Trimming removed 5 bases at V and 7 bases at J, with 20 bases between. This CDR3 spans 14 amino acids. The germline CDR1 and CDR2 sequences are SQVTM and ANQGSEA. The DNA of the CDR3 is TGCAGCGTTTCGGTATCTCGGGGGATCGCTGGCTACACCTTC. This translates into CSVSVSRGIAGYTF.